The subject of this entry is one TCR beta chain. Germline CDR1 and CDR2: GTSNPN and SVGIG (reference sequence). Trimming took 0 bases from V and 3 from J, leaving 9 bases between them. The CDR3 loop spans 14 amino acids. The data were obtained in a study of blood T cell repertoires in COVID-19. Background on the study: Some COVID-19 samples were acute and others convalescent; all came from the United States, Italy and Spain. PBMCs, B-cell-depleted T cells, or T cells were the source of the cDNA or gDNA that made up the material.

As handled by the study authors: It was from reference gene primer amplification that nucleated cell counts were estimated. Repertoires were generated with immunoSEQ multiplex PCR, while TCRdb's copy carries only in-frame clones and drops some. For V, J and clone size, that table is used; D and trimming come from the DNA. The repertoire consists of around 200,000 clones, with approximately 87% occurring once and the leading ten covering approximately 6.2%. The chain combines TRBV30 with TRBJ1-5; no reliable D call. The sequencing input was peripheral blood. The receptor's source is a man in his fifties or sixties who had recovered from COVID-19. The CDR3 DNA reads TGTGCCTGGAGTGTAACAGACCACAATCAGCCCCAGCATTTT. As protein: CAWSVTDHNQPQHF.